The clone carrying this TCR beta chain was counted many times. Attachment of unique molecular identifiers to individual cDNA molecules was performed in the library. TCRdb redid the calling of the RACE reads with MiXCR, one entry per CDR3 protein. The table includes approximately 260,000 distinct CDR3 sequences, about 7.7% detected once. The sample belongs to a study of human T cells and chemical hapten exposure. Study in general: 2% DPC applied to a 2 cm by 2 cm arm area sensitized donors.

The CDR3 totals 11 residues. The germline V gene has CDR1 MNHEY and CDR2 SVGEGT. Trimming removed 2 bases from V and 5 bases from J, with 4 bases in between. Noted time point: pre-sensitization, week 0. Treatment meaning: therapeutic diphenylcyclopropenone sensitization with weekly scalp DPC. Each donor was an alopecia patient between 18 and 70 years of age who qualified for DPC. The sample was whole blood, taken in connection with sensitization to the hapten diphenylcyclopropenone (DPC). The source of this sequence is a man younger than 35 with alopecia areata. Some clones in this sample may be carry-over from other donors' samples. This chain links TRBV6-2 or TRBV6-3 with TRBJ2-7, with D unclear. Here the CDR3 reads CASSYPDEQYF. DNA of the CDR3: TGTGCCAGCAGTTACCCCGACGAGCAGTACTTC.